The entry below gives a single T cell receptor (beta chain) sequence along with its context. Its antigen is as yet unknown. Naive-designated CD8 cells lacked CD45RO, were positively enriched for CCR7, and omitted terminally differentiated effector memory CD45RA+ cells. Germline values: CDR1 SQVTM, CDR2 ANQGSEA. This CDR3 has 17 amino acids. With 0 bases clipped from V and 2 bases from J, the junction kept 9 bases outside the gene matches. These data originate in a study of shared clonotypes between healthy human individuals. Study in general: Per donor, three plates held CD4 naive cells, three held CD4 memory, two held CD8 naive and one held CD8 memory. Study conclusions and caveats: The low donor count limited represented genetic and exposure-history diversity. Generally, estimated richness proved larger in naive subsets than it did in memory subsets.

Sequencing was performed with immunoSEQ multiplex PCR; in TCRdb, only in-frame clones are kept and a portion is missing. The sample has 550,000 to 750,000 clones, less than 97% seen once; the top ten hold roughly 0.1%. The chain carries TRBV29-1 and TRBJ2-3; 9 bases are shared with TRBD2. The TCR was taken from a woman aged 25 to 39 in good health. Sequencing was carried out using naive CD8+ T cells sorted from blood. The CDR3 loop reads CSVEEVGLAQVTDTQYF. CDR3 DNA sequence: TGCAGCGTTGAAGAAGTGGGACTAGCCCAAGTCACAGATACGCAGTATTTT.